This entry concerns a single T cell receptor (beta chain). Primers used in a second PCR of about 6 to 11 cycles were a sample-barcoded 5' primer and a J-beta primer mix. Each CDR3 protein is one row after TCRdb ran MiXCR on the 5' RACE reads. The data contain more than 1,400,000 distinct CDR3 sequences, about 40% of them singletons. These data originate in a study of blood T cells in healthy people across ages. The receptor was isolated from a woman younger than 30 in good health. Sequencing was carried out using blood.

CDR3 DNA sequence: TGTGCCAGCAGGATGGGACAATACACAGATACGCAGTATTTT. Translated, it gives CASRMGQYTDTQYF. V and J are TRBV27 and TRBJ2-3; D may be TRBD1 (6 bases). V was pared by 6 bases and J by 2 bases, with 12 bases between. Germline loops: CDR1 MNHEY, CDR2 SMNVEV (reference sequence). The CDR3 has 14 residues.